The sequence of this T cell receptor beta chain was determined in a study of control samples from healthy donors and cancer patients. Only one count was recorded for this clone. Profiled with immunoSEQ multiplex PCR; TCRdb holds only in-frame clones, not every one. This table has 150,000 to 200,000 clones, about 91% appearing once. The CDR3 spans 14 residues. The source is a man between 18 and 35 years old in good health. The sample was blood. V is TRBV21-1 and J is TRBJ1-2. TRBV21-1 is reported as a pseudogene. CDR3 sequence reads: CASSKLTGNYGYTF. DNA for the CDR3: TGTGCCAGCAGCAAACTAACGGGGAACTATGGCTACACCTTC.